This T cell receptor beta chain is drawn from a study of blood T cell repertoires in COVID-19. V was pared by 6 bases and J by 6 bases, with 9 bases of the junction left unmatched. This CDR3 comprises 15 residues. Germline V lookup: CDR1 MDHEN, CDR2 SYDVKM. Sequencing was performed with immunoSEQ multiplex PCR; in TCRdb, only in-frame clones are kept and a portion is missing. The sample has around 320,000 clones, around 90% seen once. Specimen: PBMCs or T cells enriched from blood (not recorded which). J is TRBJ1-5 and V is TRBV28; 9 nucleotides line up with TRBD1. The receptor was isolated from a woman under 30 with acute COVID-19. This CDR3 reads CASRSTGGASQPQHF. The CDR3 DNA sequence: TGTGCCAGCAGATCAACAGGGGGCGCAAGTCAGCCCCAGCATTTT.